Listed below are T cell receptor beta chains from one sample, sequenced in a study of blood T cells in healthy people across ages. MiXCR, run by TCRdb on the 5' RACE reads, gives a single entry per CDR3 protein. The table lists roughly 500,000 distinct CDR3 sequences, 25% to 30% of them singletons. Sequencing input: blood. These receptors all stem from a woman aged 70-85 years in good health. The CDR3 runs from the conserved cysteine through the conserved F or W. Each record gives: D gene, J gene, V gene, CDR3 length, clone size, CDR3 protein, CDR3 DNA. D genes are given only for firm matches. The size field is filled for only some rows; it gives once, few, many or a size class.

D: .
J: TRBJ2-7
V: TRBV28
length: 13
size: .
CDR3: CASSFTSPYEQYF
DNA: TGTGCCAGCAGTTTTACTAGCCCCTACGAGCAGTACTTC

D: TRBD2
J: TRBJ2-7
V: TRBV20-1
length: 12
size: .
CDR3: CSSSMTSGEQYF
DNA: TGCAGTTCTTCTATGACTAGCGGGGAACAGTACTTC

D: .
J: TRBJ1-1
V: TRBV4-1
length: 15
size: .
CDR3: CASSLEETENTEASF
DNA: TGCGCCAGCAGCCTAGAGGAGACGGAGAACACTGAAGCTTCCTTT

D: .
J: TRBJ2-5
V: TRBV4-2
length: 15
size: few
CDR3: CASTCPLRGAKTQYF
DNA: TGTGCCAGCACCTGTCCTTTGAGGGGGGCGAAGACCCAGTACTTC

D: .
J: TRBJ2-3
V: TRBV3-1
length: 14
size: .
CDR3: CASSPAGITDTQYF
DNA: TGTGCCAGCAGCCCGGCGGGGATCACAGATACGCAGTATTTT

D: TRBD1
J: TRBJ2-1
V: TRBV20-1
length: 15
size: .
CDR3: CSATRDGTGRNEQFF
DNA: TGCAGTGCTACTAGAGATGGGACAGGGAGGAATGAGCAGTTCTTC

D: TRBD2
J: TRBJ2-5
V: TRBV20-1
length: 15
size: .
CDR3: CSARVLGGGMETQYF
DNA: TGCAGTGCTAGAGTTCTTGGGGGGGGTATGGAGACCCAGTACTTC

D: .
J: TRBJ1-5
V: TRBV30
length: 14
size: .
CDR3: CAWSSQDTNQPQHF
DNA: TGTGCCTGGAGTTCGCAGGACACCAATCAGCCCCAGCATTTT

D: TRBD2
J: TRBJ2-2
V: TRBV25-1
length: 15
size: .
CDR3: CASGDTSGNTGELFF
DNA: TGTGCCAGCGGTGACACTAGCGGAAACACCGGGGAGCTGTTTTTT

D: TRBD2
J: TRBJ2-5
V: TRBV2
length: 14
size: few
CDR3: CASLFGGAGETQYF
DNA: TGTGCCAGCCTATTCGGGGGGGCCGGTGAGACCCAGTACTTC

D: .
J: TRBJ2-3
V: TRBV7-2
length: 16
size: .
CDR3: CASSLTGTPDTDTQYF
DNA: TGTGCCAGCAGCTTAACAGGGACCCCAGACACAGATACGCAGTATTTT

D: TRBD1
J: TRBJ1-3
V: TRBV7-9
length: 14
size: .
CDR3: CASGGTVSGNTIYF
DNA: TGTGCCAGTGGGGGGACAGTCTCTGGAAACACCATATATTTT

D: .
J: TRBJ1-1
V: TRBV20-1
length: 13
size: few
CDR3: CSASPHPGEKAFF
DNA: TGCAGTGCTAGCCCTCACCCGGGGGAAAAAGCTTTCTTT

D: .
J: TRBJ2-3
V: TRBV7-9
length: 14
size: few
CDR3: CASSPLGGTDTQYF
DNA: TGTGCCAGCAGCCCACTGGGCGGCACAGATACGCAGTATTTT

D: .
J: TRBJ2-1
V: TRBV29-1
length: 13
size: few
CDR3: CSVDPDSSNEQFF
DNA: TGCAGCGTTGATCCCGACAGCTCCAATGAGCAGTTCTTC

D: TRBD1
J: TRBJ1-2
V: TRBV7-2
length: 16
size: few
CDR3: CASSPGDRSPSYGYTF
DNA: TGTGCCAGCAGCCCCGGGGACAGATCTCCGTCCTATGGCTACACCTTC

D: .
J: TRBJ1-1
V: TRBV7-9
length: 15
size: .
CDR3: CASSFGQGWDTEAFF
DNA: TGTGCCAGCAGCTTCGGTCAGGGGTGGGACACTGAAGCTTTCTTT

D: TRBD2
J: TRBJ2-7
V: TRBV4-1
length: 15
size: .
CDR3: CASSQVGRDTYEQYF
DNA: TGCGCCAGCAGCCAAGTCGGGAGGGACACCTACGAGCAGTACTTC

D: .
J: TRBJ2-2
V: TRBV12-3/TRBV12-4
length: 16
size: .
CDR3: CASRAGLAMNTGELFF
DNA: TGTGCCAGCAGGGCGGGGCTAGCGATGAACACCGGGGAGCTGTTTTTT

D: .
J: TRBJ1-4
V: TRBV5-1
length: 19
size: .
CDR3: CASSFRPAWAVATNEKLFF
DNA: TGCGCCAGCAGCTTCAGGCCCGCGTGGGCAGTTGCAACTAATGAAAAACTGTTTTTT

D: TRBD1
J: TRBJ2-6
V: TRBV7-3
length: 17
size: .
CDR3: CASSATGKGSGANVLTF
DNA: TGTGCCAGCAGCGCGACAGGGAAGGGGTCTGGGGCCAACGTCCTGACTTTC

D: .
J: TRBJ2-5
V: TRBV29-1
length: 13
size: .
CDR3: CSAWTGRGDEQCF
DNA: TGCAGCGCCTGGACCGGGAGAGGCGACGAGCAGTGCTTC

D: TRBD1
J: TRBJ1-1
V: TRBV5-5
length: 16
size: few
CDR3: CASSVDLRGLATEAFF
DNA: TGTGCCAGCAGCGTCGACCTCAGGGGGCTAGCCACTGAAGCTTTCTTT

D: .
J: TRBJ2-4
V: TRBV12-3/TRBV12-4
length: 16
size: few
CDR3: CASSLRQAGAKNIQYF
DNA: TGTGCCAGCAGTTTAAGGCAGGCTGGTGCCAAAAACATTCAGTACTTC

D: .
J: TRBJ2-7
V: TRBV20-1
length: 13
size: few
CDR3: CSAPRLGSYEQYF
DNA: TGCAGTGCTCCCCGACTGGGGAGCTACGAGCAGTACTTC

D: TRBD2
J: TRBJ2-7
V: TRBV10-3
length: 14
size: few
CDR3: CAISETSGTYEQYF
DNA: TGTGCCATCAGTGAAACTAGCGGTACCTACGAGCAGTACTTC

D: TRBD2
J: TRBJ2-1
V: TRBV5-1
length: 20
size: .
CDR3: CASSSAGLLAGATSYNEQFF
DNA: TGCGCCAGCAGCTCCGCGGGGCTCCTAGCGGGGGCTACTTCCTACAATGAGCAGTTCTTC

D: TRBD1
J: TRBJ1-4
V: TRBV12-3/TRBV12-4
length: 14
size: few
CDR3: CASRGQRTNEKLFF
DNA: TGTGCCAGCAGGGGACAGAGAACTAATGAAAAACTGTTTTTT

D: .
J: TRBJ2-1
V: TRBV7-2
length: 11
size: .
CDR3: CASSLLGHQFF
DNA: TGTGCCAGCAGCTTGCTGGGTCATCAGTTCTTC

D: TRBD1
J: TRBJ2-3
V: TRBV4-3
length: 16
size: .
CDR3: CASSQDLRDSADTQYF
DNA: TGCGCCAGCAGCCAAGATCTCCGGGACAGCGCAGATACGCAGTATTTT

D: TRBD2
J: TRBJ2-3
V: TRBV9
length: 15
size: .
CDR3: CASSGSGDYTDTQYF
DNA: TGTGCCAGCAGCGGGAGCGGGGATTACACAGATACGCAGTATTTT

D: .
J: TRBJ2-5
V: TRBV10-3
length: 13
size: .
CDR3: CAIRGSAEETQYF
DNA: TGTGCCATCCGGGGCAGTGCGGAAGAGACCCAGTACTTC

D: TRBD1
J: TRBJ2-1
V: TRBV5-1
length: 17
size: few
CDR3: CASSLGDNRGSYNEQFF
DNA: TGCGCCAGCAGCTTGGGGGACAACAGGGGTTCCTACAATGAGCAGTTCTTC

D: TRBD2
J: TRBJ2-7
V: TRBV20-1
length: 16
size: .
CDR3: CSAETSGDIPRYEQYF
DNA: TGCAGTGCTGAGACTAGCGGGGACATACCTAGGTACGAGCAGTACTTC

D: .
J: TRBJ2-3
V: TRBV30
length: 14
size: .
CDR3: CAWSMEGATDTQYF
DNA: TGTGCCTGGAGTATGGAGGGGGCGACGGATACGCAGTATTTT

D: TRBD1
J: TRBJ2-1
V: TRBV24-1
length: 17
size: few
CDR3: CATSDPPGQGVGNEQFF
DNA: TGTGCCACCAGTGACCCTCCGGGACAGGGGGTAGGGAATGAGCAGTTCTTC

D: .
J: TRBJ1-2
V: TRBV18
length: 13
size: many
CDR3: CASSPGGNYGYTF
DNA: TGTGCCAGCTCACCAGGGGGGAACTATGGCTACACCTTC

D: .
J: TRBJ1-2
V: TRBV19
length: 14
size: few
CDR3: CASSSFGAARGYTF
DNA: TGTGCCAGTAGTAGTTTTGGGGCCGCACGTGGCTACACCTTC

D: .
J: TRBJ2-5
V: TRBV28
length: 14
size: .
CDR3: CASSLMPGQETQYF
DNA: TGTGCCAGCAGTTTAATGCCAGGACAAGAGACCCAGTACTTC

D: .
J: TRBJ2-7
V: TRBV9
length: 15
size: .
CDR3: CASSVSPGALYEQYF
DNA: TGTGCCAGCAGCGTGAGTCCTGGGGCTCTCTACGAGCAGTACTTC

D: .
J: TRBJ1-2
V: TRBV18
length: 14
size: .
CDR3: CASSPSSDPAGYTF
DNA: TGTGCCAGCTCACCCTCATCGGACCCCGCTGGCTACACCTTC

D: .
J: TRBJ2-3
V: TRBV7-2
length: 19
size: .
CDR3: CASSLKVLRGAYSTDTQYF
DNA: TGTGCCAGCAGCTTAAAGGTCTTAAGAGGGGCCTATAGCACAGATACGCAGTATTTT

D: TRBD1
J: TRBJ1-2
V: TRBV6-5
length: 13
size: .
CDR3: CASRPDRLYGYTF
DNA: TGTGCCAGCAGGCCGGACAGGCTATATGGCTACACCTTC

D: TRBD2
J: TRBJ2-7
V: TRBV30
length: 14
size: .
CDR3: CAWSSRLAGYEQYF
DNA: TGTGCCTGGAGTAGCCGACTAGCGGGCTACGAGCAGTACTTC

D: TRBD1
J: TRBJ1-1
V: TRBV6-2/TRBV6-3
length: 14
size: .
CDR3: CASGLTGVITEAFF
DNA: TGTGCCAGCGGCTTGACAGGGGTTATCACTGAAGCTTTCTTT

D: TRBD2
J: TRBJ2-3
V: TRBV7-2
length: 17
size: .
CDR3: CASSLLGGASGTDTRYF
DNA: TGTGCCAGCAGCCTCCTAGGGGGAGCTAGCGGGACAGATACGCGGTATTTT

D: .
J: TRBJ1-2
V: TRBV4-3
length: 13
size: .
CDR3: CASSQDTGRGYTF
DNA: TGCGCCAGCAGCCAAGATACAGGCCGGGGCTACACCTTC

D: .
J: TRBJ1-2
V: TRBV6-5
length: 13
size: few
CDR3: CASRRDIDYGYTF
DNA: TGTGCCAGCAGACGGGACATCGACTATGGCTACACCTTC

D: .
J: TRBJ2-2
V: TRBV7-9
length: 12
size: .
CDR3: CASITNTGELFF
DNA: TGTGCCAGCATCACAAACACCGGGGAGCTGTTTTTT

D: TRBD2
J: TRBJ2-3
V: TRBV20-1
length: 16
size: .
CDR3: CSARPAGVRRTDTQYF
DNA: TGCAGTGCTAGACCAGCGGGGGTCCGGCGCACAGATACGCAGTATTTT

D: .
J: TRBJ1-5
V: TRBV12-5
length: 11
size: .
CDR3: CASGLNQPQHF
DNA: TGTGCTAGTGGTTTGAATCAGCCCCAGCATTTT

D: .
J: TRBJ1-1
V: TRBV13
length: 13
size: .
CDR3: CASSIARRTEAFF
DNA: TGTGCCAGCAGCATTGCCCGGCGCACTGAAGCTTTCTTT

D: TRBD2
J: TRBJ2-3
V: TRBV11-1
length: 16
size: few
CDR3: CASSGLAGATGDTQYF
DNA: TGTGCCAGCAGCGGACTAGCGGGGGCCACCGGAGATACGCAGTATTTT

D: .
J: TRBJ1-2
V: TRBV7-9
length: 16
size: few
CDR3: CASSLFVGEANYGYTF
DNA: TGTGCCAGCAGCTTATTCGTTGGGGAAGCTAACTATGGCTACACCTTC

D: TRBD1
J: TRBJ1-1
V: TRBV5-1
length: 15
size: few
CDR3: CASSFPDRVNTEAFF
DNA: TGCGCCAGCAGCTTCCCGGACAGGGTGAACACTGAAGCTTTCTTT

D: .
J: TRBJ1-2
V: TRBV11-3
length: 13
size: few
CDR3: CASSPPNNYGYTF
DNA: TGTGCCAGCAGCCCCCCCAATAACTATGGCTACACCTTC

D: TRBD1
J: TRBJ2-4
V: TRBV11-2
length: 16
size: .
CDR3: CASSSRQGDAKNIQYF
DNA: TGTGCCAGCAGCTCACGACAGGGGGATGCCAAAAACATTCAGTACTTC

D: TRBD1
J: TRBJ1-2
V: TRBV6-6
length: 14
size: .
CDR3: CASSYTATGNGYTF
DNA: TGTGCCAGCAGTTACACCGCGACAGGGAATGGCTACACCTTC

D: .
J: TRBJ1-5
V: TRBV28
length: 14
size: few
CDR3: CASTNQGQHQPQHF
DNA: TGTGCCAGCACCAACCAGGGGCAGCATCAGCCCCAGCATTTT

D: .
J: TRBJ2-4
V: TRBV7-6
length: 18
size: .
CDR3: CASSLGSTWQGTGDIQYF
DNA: TGTGCCAGCAGCTTAGGCTCGACTTGGCAGGGAACGGGAGACATTCAGTACTTC